These T cell receptor beta chains were read from a single sample in a study of T cell repertoires and HLA-DP antigens. The antigens for these receptors are not known. Sequenced by immunoSEQ multiplex PCR; TCRdb stores in-frame clones only, minus some. This sample carries about 89,000 clones, 86% of them seen once, and the ten largest clones take 1.7%. The sample was CD4+ T cells from PBMCs. Receptors originate from a man in his forties or fifties in good health and CMV-seronegative. Both conserved end residues are part of each CDR3. Each record gives: V gene, D gene, J gene, CDR3 protein, CDR3 DNA. D genes are given only for firm matches.

>TRBV19|TRBD1|TRBJ1-3
CASLSGQGGNTIYF
TGTGCCAGTCTCTCCGGACAGGGTGGAAACACCATATATTTT
>TRBV18|.|TRBJ2-1
CASSLVTGENNEQFF
TGTGCCAGCTCCCTCGTGACGGGGGAGAACAATGAGCAGTTCTTC
>TRBV14|TRBD1|TRBJ2-5
CASSQEQGVIETQYF
TGTGCCAGCAGCCAAGAGCAGGGGGTGATAGAGACCCAGTACTTC
>TRBV5-4|.|TRBJ1-2
CASSLGADANYGYTF
TGTGCCAGCAGCTTGGGGGCGGACGCTAACTATGGCTACACCTTC
>TRBV14|TRBD1|TRBJ1-1
CASSQNRGGTEAFF
TGTGCCAGCAGCCAAAACAGGGGAGGGACTGAAGCTTTCTTT
>TRBV7-6|.|TRBJ1-1
CASSADLNTEAFF
TGTGCCAGCAGCGCGGATCTGAACACTGAAGCTTTCTTT
>TRBV4-1|.|TRBJ2-7
CASSQVRLAGEQYF
TGCGCCAGCAGCCAAGTACGTCTAGCTGGCGAGCAGTACTTC
>TRBV6-5|TRBD1|TRBJ1-5
CASSYSQGGEQPQHF
TGTGCCAGCAGTTACTCTCAGGGGGGAGAGCAGCCCCAGCATTTT
>TRBV6-6|TRBD1|TRBJ2-3
CASSSLGTGTDTQYF
TGTGCCAGCAGTTCCCTCGGGACAGGCACAGATACGCAGTATTTT
>TRBV14|.|TRBJ2-3
CASSQGGQGLWTDTQYF
TGTGCCAGCAGCCAGGGGGGGCAGGGCTTATGGACAGATACGCAGTATTTT
>TRBV29-1|.|TRBJ2-7
CSVEGSTAYEQYF
TGCAGCGTTGAAGGCTCCACAGCTTACGAGCAGTACTTC
>TRBV18|TRBD2|TRBJ2-5
CASSPGLASETQYF
TGTGCCAGCTCACCAGGACTAGCTTCAGAGACCCAGTACTTC